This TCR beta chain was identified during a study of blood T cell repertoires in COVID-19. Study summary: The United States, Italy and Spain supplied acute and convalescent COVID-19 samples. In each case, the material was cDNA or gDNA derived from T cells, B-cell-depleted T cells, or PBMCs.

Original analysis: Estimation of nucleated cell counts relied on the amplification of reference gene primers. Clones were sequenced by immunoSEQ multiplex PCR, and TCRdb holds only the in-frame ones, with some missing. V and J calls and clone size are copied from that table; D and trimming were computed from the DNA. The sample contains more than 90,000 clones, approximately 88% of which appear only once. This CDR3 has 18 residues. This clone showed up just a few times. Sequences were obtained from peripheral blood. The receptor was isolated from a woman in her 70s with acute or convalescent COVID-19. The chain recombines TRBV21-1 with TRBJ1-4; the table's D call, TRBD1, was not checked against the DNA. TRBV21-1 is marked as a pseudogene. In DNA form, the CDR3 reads TGTGCCAGCAGCAAAGTTGGGACAGGGGGCCTATTGGGTGAAAAACTGTTTTTT. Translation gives CASSKVGTGGLLGEKLFF.